This record looks at one T cell receptor (beta chain) sequence and its context. The data stem from a study of Ad26.COV2.S vaccination and SARS-CoV-2 variants. Assay used: immunoSEQ multiplex PCR; TCRdb lists only in-frame clones, some missing. The table has roughly 400,000 clones, roughly 90% seen once. Treatment indicated: around 19 received Ad26.COV2.S at low or high dose, single or two shots; roughly five received placebo; per-sample allocation not given. Sampling happened 63 days after the first vaccine or placebo injection. The sequence derives from a person aged 18-60 years who received the Ad26.COV2.S COVID-19 vaccine or a placebo. The starting material was peripheral blood, obtained in a trial of Ad26.COV2.S vaccine versus placebo.

CDR3 sequence: CASSQFGPPGRIAFF. The CDR3 DNA is TGCGCCAGCAGCCAGTTTGGACCACCGGGGCGCATTGCATTCTTT. The chain couples TRBV4-1 to TRBJ1-1; weak D call: TRBD1 (5 bases). V dropped 3 bases and J dropped 14 bases, with 25 bases sitting between them. This CDR3 has 15 residues. CDR1 and CDR2 (germline): MGHRA, YSYEKL.